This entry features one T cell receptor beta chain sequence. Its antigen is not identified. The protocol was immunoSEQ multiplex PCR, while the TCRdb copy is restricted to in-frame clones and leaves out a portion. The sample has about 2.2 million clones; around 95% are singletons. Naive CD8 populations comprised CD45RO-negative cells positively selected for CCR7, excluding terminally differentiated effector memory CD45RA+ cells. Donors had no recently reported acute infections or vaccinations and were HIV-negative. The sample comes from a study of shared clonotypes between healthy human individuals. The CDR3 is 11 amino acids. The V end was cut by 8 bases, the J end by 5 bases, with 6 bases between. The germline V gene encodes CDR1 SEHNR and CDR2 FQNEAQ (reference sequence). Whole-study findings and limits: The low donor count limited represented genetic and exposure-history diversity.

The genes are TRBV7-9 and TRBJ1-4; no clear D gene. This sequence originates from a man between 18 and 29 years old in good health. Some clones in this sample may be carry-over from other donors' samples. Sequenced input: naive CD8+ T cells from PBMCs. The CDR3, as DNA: TGTGCCAGCCGAGGGAATGAAAAACTGTTTTTT. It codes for CASRGNEKLFF. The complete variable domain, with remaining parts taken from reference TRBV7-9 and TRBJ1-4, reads DTGVSQNPRHKITKRGQNVTFRCDPISEHNRLYWYRQTLGQGPEFLTYFQNEAQLEKSRLLSDRFSAERPKGSFSTLEIQRTEQGDSAMYLCASRGNEKLFFGSGTQLSVL.